Below, one TCR beta chain is given with its context. Its antigen is as yet unknown. Germline V gene data show CDR1 as MGHDK and CDR2 as SYGVNS. Trimming cost V 7 bases and J 6 bases, with 12 bases left between them. The CDR3 totals 12 residues. This sample is drawn from a study of T cell responses to AZD1222 COVID-19 vaccine. Libraries were prepared by immunoSEQ multiplex PCR; TCRdb keeps only in-frame clonotypes and omits some of them. Of about 190,000 clones listed, around 90% were seen once; the top ten hold 3.6%. Whole-study results and caveats: A reported finding is that nearly half of spike-specific TCRs target unmutated variant regions. Repertoires were obtained only post-peak T cell response. Of the AZD1222 recipients, only five or six were seropositive at baseline. Donors were largely white British and mainly female; clonal diversity was possibly underestimated.

Sequences were derived from peripheral blood, sampled 28 days after the second dose of the MenACWY control vaccine. The chain is built from TRBV25-1 and TRBJ2-5; D may correspond to TRBD1 or TRBD2 (6 bases each). The receptor's source is an adult who received the MenACWY meningococcal vaccine as a control. CDR3 DNA: TGTGCCAGCAAGGGGGGTCAACAGACCCAGTACTTC. Encoded protein: CASKGGQQTQYF.